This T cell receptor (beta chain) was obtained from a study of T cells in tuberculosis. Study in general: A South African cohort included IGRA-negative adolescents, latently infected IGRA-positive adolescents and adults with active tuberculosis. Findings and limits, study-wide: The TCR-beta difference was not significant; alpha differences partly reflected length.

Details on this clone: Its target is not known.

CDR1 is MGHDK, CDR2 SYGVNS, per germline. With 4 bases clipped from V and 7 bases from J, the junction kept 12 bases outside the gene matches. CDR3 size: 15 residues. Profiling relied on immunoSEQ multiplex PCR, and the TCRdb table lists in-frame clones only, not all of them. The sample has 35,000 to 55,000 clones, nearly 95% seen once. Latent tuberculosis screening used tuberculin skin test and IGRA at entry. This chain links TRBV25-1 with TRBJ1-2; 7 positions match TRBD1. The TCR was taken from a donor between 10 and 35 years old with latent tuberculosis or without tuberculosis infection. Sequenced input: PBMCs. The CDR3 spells CASSGGGTASFGYTF. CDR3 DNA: TGTGCCAGCAGTGGAGGGGGGACAGCCTCGTTTGGCTACACCTTC.